Listed below are T cell receptor beta chains from one sample, sequenced in a study of blood T cell repertoires in COVID-19. Data came from immunoSEQ multiplex PCR; TCRdb stores just in-frame clones and leaves some out. The sample carries 650,000 to 800,000 clones, over 80% recorded once. Sequencing input: peripheral blood. Receptor source: a woman younger than 35 with acute or convalescent COVID-19. Both conserved end residues are part of each CDR3. D genes are given only for firm matches.

TRBV5-4,TRBJ1-3,NA,CASSLQGGNTIYF,TGTGCCAGCAGCTTACAGGGTGGAAACACCATATATTTT
TRBV12-3/TRBV12-4,TRBJ2-7,TRBD1,CASSKQGFDEQYF,TGTGCCAGCAGCAAACAGGGGTTTGATGAGCAGTACTTC
TRBV3-1/TRBV3-2,TRBJ1-2,NA,CASSHRKQGSGYTF,TGTGCCAGCAGCCATAGAAAACAGGGCTCCGGCTACACCTTC
TRBV9,TRBJ2-7,NA,CASSPRGGGVGYEQYF,TGTGCCAGCAGCCCCCGGGGAGGGGGGGTAGGCTACGAGCAGTACTTC
TRBV6-2/TRBV6-3,TRBJ2-1,TRBD2,CASSQSTSGVYYNEQFF,TGTGCCAGCAGCCAGAGCACTAGCGGGGTTTACTACAATGAGCAGTTCTTC
TRBV24-1,TRBJ1-2,NA,CATSDLQEDIYTF,TGTGCCACCAGTGATTTGCAAGAGGATATATACACCTTC
TRBV5-5,TRBJ2-4,TRBD1,CASSPGQGAGWDIQYF,TGTGCCAGCAGCCCGGGACAGGGGGCAGGGTGGGACATTCAGTACTTC
TRBV7-9,TRBJ1-1,TRBD1,CASSLLDRAQAEAFF,TGTGCCAGCAGCCTACTAGACAGGGCCCAGGCTGAAGCTTTCTTT
TRBV29-1,TRBJ2-7,TRBD1,CSVTGYYEQYF,TGCAGCGTGACAGGGTACTACGAGCAGTACTTC
TRBV11-2,TRBJ1-1,NA,CASSFNTAQMNTEAFF,TGTGCCAGCAGCTTTAATACGGCACAGATGAACACTGAAGCTTTCTTT
TRBV5-1,TRBJ2-7,TRBD2,CASSLTTTGRGGPWYEQYF,TGCGCCAGCAGCTTGACTACTACGGGGCGGGGGGGCCCGTGGTACGAGCAGTACTTC
TRBV9,TRBJ1-1,NA,CASSVSGNTEAFF,TGTGCCAGCAGCGTATCGGGGAACACTGAAGCTTTCTTT
TRBV3-1/TRBV3-2,TRBJ1-1,NA,CASSMWALTEAFF,TGTGCCAGCAGCATGTGGGCTCTAACTGAAGCTTTCTTT
TRBV4-3,TRBJ1-2,TRBD1,CASSQEYSGGAYGYTF,TGCGCCAGCAGCCAAGAGTATTCAGGGGGCGCCTATGGCTACACCTTC
TRBV3-1/TRBV3-2,TRBJ1-3,NA,CASSQNSGNTIYF,TGTGCCAGCAGCCAGAACAGTGGAAACACCATATATTTT
TRBV9,TRBJ1-4,NA,CASSRVATANEKLFF,TGTGCCAGCAGCCGGGTCGCGACAGCTAATGAAAAACTGTTTTTT
TRBV3-1/TRBV3-2,TRBJ2-5,TRBD2,CASSFRLAQETQYF,TGTGCCAGCAGCTTCCGACTAGCCCAAGAGACCCAATACTTC
TRBV12-5,TRBJ1-5,NA,CASRISGQPQHF,TGTGCTAGCAGGATTTCAGGTCAGCCCCAGCATTTT
TRBV21-1,TRBJ2-7,NA,CASSNLIPGTGSKGSLGEQYF,TGTGCCAGCAGCAACTTGATCCCGGGGACAGGGAGTAAAGGTTCCCTTGGCGAGCAGTACTTC
TRBV30,TRBJ2-3,TRBD1,CAWGTGDGSDTQYF,TGTGCCTGGGGGACAGGGGATGGGTCAGATACGCAGTATTTT
TRBV5-8,TRBJ1-1,TRBD1,CASSFLRTGVGTEAFF,TGTGCCAGCAGCTTCCTACGGACAGGAGTAGGAACTGAAGCTTTCTTT
TRBV6-5,TRBJ2-7,NA,CATYRVTYEQYF,TGTGCCACCTACAGGGTTACCTACGAGCAGTACTTC
TRBV7-3,TRBJ1-2,NA,CASSLKPGGYTF,TGTGCCAGCAGCTTAAAACCAGGCGGCTACACCTTC
TRBV5-1,TRBJ2-1,TRBD2,CASSFLAGSNNEQFF,TGCGCCAGCAGCTTCTTAGCGGGATCCAACAATGAGCAGTTCTTC
TRBV3-1/TRBV3-2,TRBJ1-2,NA,CASSLKSGANYGYTF,TGTGCCAGCAGCCTAAAGTCGGGGGCTAACTATGGCTACACCTTC
TRBV11-2,TRBJ1-1,NA,CASSLEQALHHTEAFF,TGTGCCAGCAGCTTAGAGCAGGCTTTGCACCACACTGAAGCTTTCTTT
TRBV3-1/TRBV3-2,TRBJ1-3,NA,CASTPTWSSGNTIYF,TGTGCCAGCACACCGACGTGGAGCTCTGGAAACACCATATATTTT
TRBV5-1,TRBJ2-2,TRBD2,CASSFRGGTNTGELFF,TGCGCCAGCAGCTTCCGGGGGGGGACGAACACCGGGGAGCTGTTTTTT
TRBV15,TRBJ1-1,NA,CATSRDAPYEAFF,TGTGCCACCAGCAGAGACGCACCCTATGAAGCTTTCTTT